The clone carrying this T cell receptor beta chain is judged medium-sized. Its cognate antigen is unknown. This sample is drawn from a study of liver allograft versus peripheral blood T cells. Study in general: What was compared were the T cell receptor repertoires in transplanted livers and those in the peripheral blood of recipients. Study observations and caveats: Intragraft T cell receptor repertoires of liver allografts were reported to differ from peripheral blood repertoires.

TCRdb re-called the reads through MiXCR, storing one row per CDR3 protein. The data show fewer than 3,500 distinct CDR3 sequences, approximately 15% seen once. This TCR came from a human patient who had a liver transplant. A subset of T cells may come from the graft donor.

The CDR3 nucleotides are TGTGCCAGCAGCCGAAGCGTCAATCAGCCCCAGCATTTT. It codes for CASSRSVNQPQHF. The chain links TRBV6-5 to TRBJ1-5; D gene uncertain. Germline CDR1 MNHEY, CDR2 SVGAGI. Trimming left V 6 bases short and J 3 bases short, with 9 bases between. The CDR3 is 13 amino acids.